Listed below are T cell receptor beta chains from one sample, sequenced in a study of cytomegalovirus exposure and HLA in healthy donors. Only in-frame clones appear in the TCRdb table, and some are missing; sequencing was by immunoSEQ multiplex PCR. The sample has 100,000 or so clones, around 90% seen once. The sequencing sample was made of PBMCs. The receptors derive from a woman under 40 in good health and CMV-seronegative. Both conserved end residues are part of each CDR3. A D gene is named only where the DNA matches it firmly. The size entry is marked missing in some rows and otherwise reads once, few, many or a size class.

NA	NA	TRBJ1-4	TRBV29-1	CSALRQIGEKLFF	TGCAGCGCGTTACGACAGATTGGTGAAAAACTGTTTTTT
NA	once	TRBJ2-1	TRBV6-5	CASSPLNEQFF	TGTGCCAGCAGCCCCCTTAATGAGCAGTTCTTC
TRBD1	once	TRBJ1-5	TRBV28	CASSLWGRDRGQPQHF	TGTGCCAGCAGTTTATGGGGACGGGACAGGGGACAGCCCCAGCATTTT
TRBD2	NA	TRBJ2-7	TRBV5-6	CASSVTSAYEQYF	TGTGCCAGCAGTGTGACTAGCGCCTACGAGCAGTACTTC
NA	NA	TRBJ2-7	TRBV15	CATSRDQLVGGDEQYF	TGTGCCACCAGCAGAGATCAGCTGGTCGGAGGTGACGAGCAGTACTTC
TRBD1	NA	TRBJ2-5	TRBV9	CASSGRVTGEGSRETQYF	TGTGCCAGCAGCGGACGAGTTACAGGGGAAGGGAGTCGAGAGACCCAGTACTTC
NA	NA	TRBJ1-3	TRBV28	CASSLAGAQGSTIYF	TGTGCCAGCAGTTTGGCAGGGGCCCAGGGTAGCACCATATATTTT
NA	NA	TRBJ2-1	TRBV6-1	CASSAGAGTLGEQFF	TGTGCCAGCAGTGCCGGAGCGGGCACCCTAGGTGAGCAGTTCTTC
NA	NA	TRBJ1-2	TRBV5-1	CASSWTGNGYTF	TGCGCCAGCAGCTGGACTGGTAATGGCTACACCTTC
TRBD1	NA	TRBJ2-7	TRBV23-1	CANGQGDSYEQYF	TGCGCCAACGGACAGGGGGACTCCTACGAGCAGTACTTC
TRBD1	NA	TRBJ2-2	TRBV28	CASGITGTGVTGELFF	TGTGCCAGCGGCATAACCGGGACAGGGGTGACCGGGGAGCTGTTTTTT
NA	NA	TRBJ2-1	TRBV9	CASSVPPGREQFF	TGTGCCAGCAGCGTACCCCCGGGGAGGGAGCAGTTCTTC
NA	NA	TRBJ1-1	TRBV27	CASSLLGAANTEAFF	TGTGCCAGCAGTTTACTGGGGGCGGCGAACACTGAAGCTTTCTTT
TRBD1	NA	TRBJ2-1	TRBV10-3	CAIQGALNEQFF	TGTGCCATCCAGGGGGCGCTTAATGAGCAGTTCTTC
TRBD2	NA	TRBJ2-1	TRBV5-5	CASSLELAGVEQFF	TGTGCCAGCAGCTTGGAACTAGCGGGAGTTGAGCAGTTCTTC
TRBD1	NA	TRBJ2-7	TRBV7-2	CASSSPDRASYEQYF	TGTGCCAGCAGCTCCCCCGACAGGGCTTCCTACGAGCAGTACTTC
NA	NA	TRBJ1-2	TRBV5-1	CASSLDGGSGGYTF	TGCGCCAGCAGCTTGGACGGGGGAAGCGGGGGCTACACCTTC
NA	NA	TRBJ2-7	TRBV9	CASSPEGYEQYF	TGTGCCAGCAGCCCTGAGGGCTACGAGCAGTACTTC
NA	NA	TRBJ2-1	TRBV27	CASKLGATDNEQFF	TGTGCCAGCAAGTTGGGGGCTACTGACAATGAGCAGTTCTTC
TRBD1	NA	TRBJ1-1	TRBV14	CASSPTRTGPRGAFF	TGTGCCAGCAGCCCGACGAGGACAGGGCCCAGGGGAGCTTTCTTT
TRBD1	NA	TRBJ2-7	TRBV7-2	CASIRDRSIGEQYF	TGTGCCAGCATACGGGACAGGTCAATAGGCGAGCAGTACTTC
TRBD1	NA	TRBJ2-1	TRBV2	CASSERQGVSNEQFF	TGTGCCAGCAGTGAAAGGCAGGGGGTCTCCAATGAGCAGTTCTTC
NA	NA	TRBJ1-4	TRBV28	CASSLYARGEEKLFF	TGTGCCAGCAGTTTATACGCGCGGGGGGAAGAAAAACTGTTTTTT